The next 29 T cell receptor beta chains were all read from a single sample in a study of radiotherapy plus CTLA-4 blockade in lung cancer. Data came from immunoSEQ multiplex PCR; TCRdb stores just in-frame clones and leaves some out. This sample carries about 49,000 clones, roughly 85% of them seen once, and the ten largest clones take roughly 26%. The source material was peripheral blood, sampled from a patient treated with radiotherapy plus ipilimumab. The receptors originated from a human donor with non-small cell lung cancer whose response to radiotherapy plus ipilimumab could not be evaluated.

The CDR3, as DNA: TGTGCCAGCGAGAACGGGGGTTGGGAGCAGTACTTC. Translated, it gives CASENGGWEQYF. The chain is built from TRBV6-6 and TRBJ2-7, with TRBD2 as a possible D gene (6 bases). Between the trimmed V and J ends, which lost 8 bases and 7 bases, there was a span of 15 bases. Germline V lookup: CDR1 MNHNY, CDR2 SVGAGI (reference sequence). The CDR3 spans 12 residues.

The chain links TRBV6-1 to TRBJ1-4; D is undetermined. The CDR3 consists of 14 residues. V lost 5 bases, J lost 10 bases, and 17 bases lay in between. CDR1 is MNHNS, CDR2 SASEGT, per germline. CDR3 sequence (DNA): TGTGCCAGCAGTCCCCGAGTTCTTTCCGGAAAACTGTTTTTT. Amino acid sequence: CASSPRVLSGKLFF.

The chain uses TRBV7-9 and TRBJ2-3; 14 bases line up with TRBD2. The CDR3 totals 16 residues. Per the germline V gene, CDR1 is SEHNR and CDR2 is FQNEAQ (reference sequence). V lost 4 bases and J lost 4; bases outside the gene matches: 4. The CDR3 sequence: CASSSPGLAGADTQYF. The DNA for the CDR3 is TGTGCCAGCAGCTCGCCGGGACTAGCGGGAGCAGATACGCAGTATTTT.

This sequence joins TRBV5-6 and TRBJ2-1, with D perhaps matching TRBD2 (5 bases). The germline V gene encodes CDR1 SGHDT and CDR2 YYEEEE. V was clipped by 2 bases and J by 2 bases, with 20 bases between them. The CDR3 is 18 amino acids. This CDR3 reads CASSLIPGPSIAYNEQFF. The CDR3 bases are TGTGCCAGCAGCTTAATTCCAGGCCCTAGCATAGCCTACAATGAGCAGTTCTTC. Variable domain in full (rest from reference TRBV5-6 and TRBJ2-1): DAGVTQSPTHLIKTRGQQVTLRCSPKSGHDTVSWYQQALGQGPQFIFQYYEEEERQRGNFPDRFSGHQFPNYSSELNVNALLLGDSALYLCASSLIPGPSIAYNEQFFGPGTRLTVL.

This chain connects TRBV7-2 to TRBJ2-7; TRBD2 matches 7 bases. V was pared by 4 bases and J by 0 bases, with 9 bases of the junction left unmatched. The CDR3 consists of 16 residues. Per the germline V gene, CDR1 is SGHTA and CDR2 is FQGNSA. The CDR3 sequence is CASSSRLATGSYEQYF. For the CDR3, the DNA is TGTGCCAGCAGCTCACGACTAGCTACCGGCTCCTACGAGCAGTACTTC.

J is TRBJ2-3 and V is TRBV15; D remains ambiguous. The V end lost 5 bases, the J end lost 0 bases, and 9 bases lay between the germline ends. The CDR3 is made up of 14 amino acids. The germline V gene encodes CDR1 LNHNV and CDR2 YYDKDF (reference sequence). For the CDR3, the DNA is TGTGCCACCAGCTTGTTAACTAGCACAGATACGCAGTATTTT. Its translation is CATSLLTSTDTQYF.

V gene TRBV6-1 combines with J gene TRBJ2-3; 12 positions match TRBD2. Trimming cost V 4 bases and J 6 bases; bases outside gene matches: 8. The CDR3 consists of 16 residues. The germline V gene has CDR1 MNHNS and CDR2 SASEGT. The CDR3 DNA sequence: TGTGCCAGCAGTGGGGCTAGCGGGAGGGCCGATGATACGCAGTATTTT. This codes for CASSGASGRADDTQYF.

This rearrangement joins TRBV7-2 to TRBJ2-7; 13 nucleotides agree with TRBD2. J was trimmed by 4 bases and V by 6 bases; bases with no gene match: 9. Germline CDR1 SGHTA, CDR2 FQGNSA. The CDR3 sequence is 16 residues long. CDR3 in amino acids: CASRLGGLAGRYEQYF. The CDR3 nucleotides read TGTGCCAGCAGACTAGGGGGACTAGCGGGACGGTACGAGCAGTACTTC.

The sample holds a few counts of this clone. The genes are TRBV30 and TRBJ2-2; no clear D. CDR3 length: 14 residues. Trimming left V 2 bases short and J 5 bases short, with 12 bases between. The germline CDR1 and CDR2 sequences are GTSNPN and SVGIG (reference sequence). CDR3 residues: CAWSLARDTGELFF. The DNA of the CDR3 is TGTGCCTGGAGTTTGGCTAGAGATACCGGGGAGCTGTTTTTT.

The gene calls are TRBV28 and TRBJ2-3; tentative D call: TRBD1 (6 bases). The V end lost 4 bases, the J end lost 1 base, and 18 bases lay between the germline ends. The germline V gene encodes CDR1 MDHEN and CDR2 SYDVKM. This CDR3 has 17 residues. In nucleotides, the CDR3 is TGTGCCAGCAGTTCCCTGGGTGTCGACAGGCGCACAGATACGCAGTATTTT. Its translation: CASSSLGVDRRTDTQYF.

The chain has TRBV9 and TRBJ2-1; 10 positions agree with TRBD2. The CDR3 length is 14 residues. Germline lookup yields CDR1 SGDLS and CDR2 YYNGEE. J was trimmed by 8 bases and V by 4 bases; bases with no gene match: 6. The CDR3 bases are TGTGCCAGCAGCCCCCGACTAGCGGGTGATGAGCAGTTCTTC. As protein: CASSPRLAGDEQFF.

J is TRBJ1-1 and V is TRBV28; D may be TRBD1 (5 bases). V was shortened by 4 bases and J by 4 bases, with 7 bases between the two germline ends. CDR1 MDHEN and CDR2 SYDVKM come from the germline V gene. The CDR3 sequence is 12 residues long. The chain's CDR3 is CASSWGGTEAFF. CDR3 nucleotide sequence: TGTGCCAGCAGTTGGGGCGGCACTGAAGCTTTCTTT.

The chain combines TRBV5-1 with TRBJ1-1; D ambiguous. Between the trimmed V and J ends, which lost 0 bases and 0 bases, there was a span of 12 bases. The V gene's germline CDR1 is SGHRS and CDR2 YFSETQ. The CDR3 extends over 16 amino acids. The CDR3 here is CASSLDPYSMNTEAFF. The CDR3 DNA reads TGCGCCAGCAGCTTGGACCCGTACAGTATGAACACTGAAGCTTTCTTT.

This chain uses TRBV10-3 with TRBJ2-4; 9 bases are a match to TRBD2. The V gene end was trimmed by 2 bases and the J gene end by 3 bases; junction bases not matched to a gene: 8. Per the germline V gene, CDR1 is ENHRY and CDR2 is SYGVKD. The CDR3 has 17 amino acids. The CDR3 coding sequence is TGTGCCATCAGTGAGCGAATGGTACTAGCGGGCAAAAACATTCAGTACTTC. Its protein is CAISERMVLAGKNIQYF.

The rearrangement joins TRBV28 to TRBJ2-7, with a tentative D call TRBD1 (6 bases). Germline V lookup: CDR1 MDHEN, CDR2 SYDVKM. V was pared by 6 bases and J by 3 bases, with 9 bases between. The CDR3 runs 12 residues. CDR3 nucleotide sequence: TGTGCCAGCAGGAACAGGGTCTACGAGCAGTACTTC. This sequence encodes CASRNRVYEQYF.

This chain uses TRBV5-1 with TRBJ1-4; D unclear. Germline V gene sequence: CDR1 SGHRS, CDR2 YFSETQ. Trimming removed 0 bases at V and 0 bases at J, with 9 bases between. The CDR3 runs to 16 residues. The CDR3 DNA sequence: TGCGCCAGCAGCTTGGGGGGAGTTGCAACTAATGAAAAACTGTTTTTT. Its translation is CASSLGGVATNEKLFF.

The table lists this clone with a few counts. The chain carries TRBV6-5 and TRBJ1-2; TRBD1 agrees at 10 bases. Germline assignment: CDR1 MNHEY and CDR2 SVGAGI. The V segment lost 6 bases and the J segment 6 bases; nucleotides outside the gene matches: 4. This CDR3 region has 13 residues. The CDR3 coding sequence is TGTGCCAGCAGATTCGACAGGGGGCATGGCTACACCTTC. Amino acid sequence: CASRFDRGHGYTF.

CDR3 loop: CASSSGQGSGYTF. CDR3 coding DNA: TGTGCCAGCAGTTCAGGGCAAGGTAGTGGCTACACCTTC. This chain uses TRBV5-4 with TRBJ1-2; D is perhaps TRBD1 (5 bases). Trimming shortened V by 5 bases and J by 7 bases, and 15 bases separated the two germline ends. The germline V gene encodes CDR1 SGHNT and CDR2 YYREEE (reference sequence). The CDR3 loop spans 13 amino acids. The full variable domain, completed using reference TRBV5-4 and TRBJ1-2, is ETGVTQSPTHLIKTRGQQVTLRCSSQSGHNTVSWYQQALGQGPQFIFQYYREEENGRGNFPPRFSGLQFPNYSSELNVNALELDDSALYLCASSSGQGSGYTFGSGTRLTVV.

The DNA for the CDR3 is TGTGCCAGCAGCTCAGAACAGGGTTGGGACACTGAAGCTTTCTTT. The encoded protein is CASSSEQGWDTEAFF. The chain combines TRBV14 with TRBJ1-1, with D possibly being TRBD1 (6 bases). Trimming left V 5 bases short and J 3 bases short, with 16 bases between. The CDR3 is 15 residues long. Germline CDR1 reads SGHDN; CDR2 reads FVKESK.

The genes are TRBV14 and TRBJ2-2, with 7 bases lining up with TRBD1. There are 15 residues in the CDR3. Trimming cost V 2 bases and J 6 bases; bases outside gene matches: 6. The germline gives CDR1 SGHDN, CDR2 FVKESK. The CDR3 protein is CASSQRQGVAGELFF. CDR3 nucleotide sequence: TGTGCCAGCAGCCAACGACAGGGTGTTGCCGGGGAGCTGTTTTTT.

This chain uses TRBV27 with TRBJ2-7; the match to TRBD2 covers 13 bases. The CDR3 sequence is 17 residues long. The germline V gene encodes CDR1 MNHEY and CDR2 SMNVEV (reference sequence). Trimming cost V 0 bases and J 2 bases; bases outside gene matches: 4. CDR3 nucleotides: TGTGCCAGCAGTTTATCCCAAGGGACTAGCGGGACCTACGAGCAGTACTTC. It encodes CASSLSQGTSGTYEQYF.

The chain carries TRBV7-9 and TRBJ2-7; 7 nucleotides agree with TRBD2. V dropped 1 base and J dropped 2; count of bases not matched to a gene: 11. Germline CDR1 SEHNR, CDR2 FQNEAQ (reference sequence). There are 17 residues in the CDR3. CDR3 DNA sequence: TGTGCCAGCAGCTTAGGTTTCGGCGGCGGGACTACCTACGAGCAGTACTTC. This encodes CASSLGFGGGTTYEQYF.

This clone was detected only once. The genes are TRBV9 and TRBJ2-3; TRBD2 matches at 8 bases. Germline lookup yields CDR1 SGDLS and CDR2 YYNGEE. The V gene end was trimmed by 4 bases and the J gene end by 1 base; junction bases not matched to a gene: 17. The CDR3 extends over 19 amino acids. The CDR3 region has the DNA TGTGCCAGCAGCCTAACCGGGACTAGAGGGGGGTCGGGCACAGATACGCAGTATTTT. This translates into CASSLTGTRGGSGTDTQYF.

This chain joins TRBV7-9 and TRBJ2-7, with TRBD2 matching 8 bases. Germline loops: CDR1 SEHNR, CDR2 FQNEAQ (reference sequence). This CDR3 has 17 residues. V was pared by 8 bases and J by 5 bases, with 20 bases of the junction left unmatched. Here the CDR3 reads CASQGRGKGLESDEQYF. CDR3 in DNA: TGTGCCAGCCAAGGACGGGGGAAGGGACTAGAGTCCGACGAGCAGTACTTC. The full variable domain, with the rest looked up from reference TRBV7-9 and TRBJ2-7, is DTGVSQNPRHKITKRGQNVTFRCDPISEHNRLYWYRQTLGQGPEFLTYFQNEAQLEKSRLLSDRFSAERPKGSFSTLEIQRTEQGDSAMYLCASQGRGKGLESDEQYFGPGTRLTVT.

Worth noting for this clone: One end of the junction does not line up with germline, which may come from a read error. V is TRBV27 and J is TRBJ2-7; D might be TRBD2 (5 bases). Germline CDR1 reads MNHEY; CDR2 reads SMNVEV (reference sequence). This CDR3 region has 14 residues. The chain's CDR3 is CASSLTGYTYEQHF. CDR3 DNA: TGTGCCAGCAGTTTGACGGGGTACACCTACGAGCAGCACTTC.

J is TRBJ1-3 and V is TRBV5-6; 11 positions agree with TRBD1. Germline V CDR1 and CDR2: SGHDT, YYEEEE. CDR3 length: 15 amino acids. The V segment lost 4 bases and the J segment 0 bases; nucleotides outside the gene matches: 0. CDR3 bases: TGTGCCAGCAGCGGGACAGGGGGCTCTGGAAACACCATATATTTT. It specifies CASSGTGGSGNTIYF. Variable domain in full (rest from reference TRBV5-6 and TRBJ1-3): DAGVTQSPTHLIKTRGQQVTLRCSPKSGHDTVSWYQQALGQGPQFIFQYYEEEERQRGNFPDRFSGHQFPNYSSELNVNALLLGDSALYLCASSGTGGSGNTIYFGEGSWLTVV.

CDR3 in DNA: TGTGCCAGCAGCTTAGGCCTAAGCGGGGTGAATGAGCAGTTCTTC. Translation: CASSLGLSGVNEQFF. V usage is TRBV13 and J usage is TRBJ2-1; 7 positions match TRBD2. The CDR3 covers 15 residues. Trimming at V came to 0 bases and at J to 7 bases, leaving 6 bases not matched to a gene. CDR1 PRHDT and CDR2 FYEKMQ come from the germline V gene (reference sequence).

This chain links TRBV28 with TRBJ1-4; weak D call: TRBD1 (6 bases). In germline, CDR1 is MDHEN, CDR2 SYDVKM. The CDR3 is made up of 14 amino acids. With 5 bases removed from V and 2 bases from J, the gap between germline ends came to 9 bases. CDR3 sequence (DNA): TGTGCCAGCAGTCTCACAGGGACTAATGAAAAACTGTTTTTT. It encodes CASSLTGTNEKLFF.

The chain couples TRBV4-3 to TRBJ1-6; the D gene is possibly TRBD1 (6 bases). Germline V gives CDR1 LGHNA, CDR2 YSLEER. The CDR3 extends over 14 amino acids. V lost 1 base and J lost 8, with 9 bases in between. DNA for the CDR3: TGCGCCAGCAGCCAAGTAGGGGGGGATTCACCCCTCCACTTT. This translates into CASSQVGGDSPLHF.